The 21 T cell receptor beta chains listed next were all sequenced from one sample in a study of cytomegalovirus exposure and HLA in healthy donors. PCR was performed using 60 Vbeta and 13 Jbeta primers. The table came from immunoSEQ multiplex PCR; TCRdb's copy has only in-frame clones and leaves some out. The data hold over 120,000 clones, with approximately 84% observed a single time. Source material: PBMCs. Receptor source: a man in his thirties or forties in good health and CMV-seropositive.

At least ten counts were recorded for this clone. V and J are TRBV6-5 and TRBJ1-5; D remains ambiguous. The CDR3 loop spans 13 amino acids. V dropped 2 bases and J dropped 3 bases, with 5 bases sitting between them. CDR1 and CDR2 (germline): MNHEY, SVGAGI. CDR3 amino acids: CASSYVSNQPQHF. In DNA, the CDR3 is TGTGCCAGCAGTTACGTCTCCAATCAGCCCCAGCATTTT.

The chain joins TRBV6-5 to TRBJ1-3; D is ambiguous. The CDR3 consists of 12 residues. Germline V gene data show CDR1 as MNHEY and CDR2 as SVGAGI. The germline V and J ends were trimmed by 8 bases and 2 bases, with 7 bases remaining between them. The CDR3 reads CASHSAGNTIYF. CDR3 nucleotide sequence: TGTGCCAGCCATTCGGCTGGAAACACCATATATTTT.

V usage is TRBV2 and J usage is TRBJ2-3, with TRBD1 identical over 8 bases. The ends lost 6 bases at V and 2 bases at J; junction bases unmatched: 16. CDR1 is SNHLY and CDR2 is FYNNEI in the germline V gene. This CDR3 region has 18 residues. The CDR3 here is CASRTGGSLWSLTDTQYF. CDR3 coding DNA: TGTGCCAGCAGAACAGGGGGGTCCCTTTGGAGCCTCACAGATACGCAGTATTTT. Full variable domain (missing parts from reference TRBV2 and TRBJ2-3): EPEVTQTPSHQVTQMGQEVILRCVPISNHLYFYWYRQILGQKVEFLVSFYNNEISEKSEIFDDQFSVERPDGSNFTLKIRSTKLEDSAMYFCASRTGGSLWSLTDTQYFGPGTRLTVL.

The sample holds a few counts of this clone. The chain is built from TRBV6-6 and TRBJ1-5; 8 bases match TRBD1. The V gene's germline CDR1 is MNHNY and CDR2 SVGAGI (reference sequence). V gave up 5 bases and J gave up 7 bases; unmatched junction bases: 4. The CDR3 covers 13 residues. CDR3 region: CASSHDRGQPQHF. The CDR3 region has the DNA TGTGCCAGCAGTCACGACAGGGGCCAGCCCCAGCATTTT.

The chain has TRBV28 and TRBJ1-2; the D is unclear. V was trimmed by 7 bases and J by 1 base, leaving 10 bases between them. CDR3 size: 13 residues. Germline values: CDR1 MDHEN, CDR2 SYDVKM. CDR3 in DNA: TGTGCCAGCATCTCCTTCGGTAACTATGGCTACACCTTC. It translates to CASISFGNYGYTF.

The count of this clone is one. This chain connects TRBV28 to TRBJ2-2, with 8 positions matching TRBD2. This CDR3 comprises 13 residues. V lost 9 bases, J lost 1 base, and 1 base stayed unmatched. Germline CDR1 and CDR2: MDHEN and SYDVKM. For the CDR3, the DNA is TGTGCCAGTCGGGAGGGGAACACCGGGGAGCTGTTTTTT. Translated, it gives CASREGNTGELFF.

This clone was seen once. The V gene is TRBV18, the J gene TRBJ2-3; D is uncertain. Per germline, CDR1 KGHSH and CDR2 LQKENI. The CDR3 spans 14 residues. V was cut by 0 bases and J by 7 bases, with 11 bases left in between. The CDR3 region has the DNA TGTGCCAGCTCACCACCGGTAGAATTTAATACGCAGTATTTT. Its translation is CASSPPVEFNTQYF.

The genes are TRBV28 and TRBJ1-1, with no clear D. Germline CDR1 MDHEN, CDR2 SYDVKM. Trimming took off 10 bases at V and 6 bases at J, with 9 bases between the two ends. The CDR3 contains 10 residues. The CDR3 region has the DNA TGTGCCACCTACTTTTCTGAAGCTTTCTTT. As protein: CATYFSEAFF.

The DNA of the CDR3 is TGCGCCAGCAGCCAAGTAGTACAGTCTGGCAATCAGCCCCAGCATTTT. It codes for CASSQVVQSGNQPQHF. The rearrangement links TRBV4-3 to TRBJ1-5; the D is unclear. CDR3 length equals 16 residues. CDR1 and CDR2 from the germline V gene are LGHNA and YSLEER. V was trimmed by 1 base and J by 2 bases, leaving 12 bases between them.

The V gene is TRBV5-1, the J gene TRBJ2-3; 8 bases are a match to TRBD1. V was clipped by 0 bases and J by 0 bases; unmatched bases: 12. CDR1 and CDR2 (germline): SGHRS, YFSETQ. This CDR3 spans 19 amino acids. The CDR3 nucleotides read TGCGCCAGCAGCTTGGGATTGGGGGACAGGAGACTTAGCACAGATACGCAGTATTTT. This codes for CASSLGLGDRRLSTDTQYF.

The rearrangement uses TRBV28 and TRBJ2-7; perhaps TRBD1 as D (6 bases). CDR1 and CDR2 from the germline V gene are MDHEN and SYDVKM. V was cut by 4 bases and J by 0 bases, with 22 bases left in between. This CDR3 comprises 18 residues. CDR3 DNA: TGTGCCAGCAGTTCCGAGGGGGTAGGTTGGATGGGCTCCTACGAGCAGTACTTC. It is translated as CASSSEGVGWMGSYEQYF.

This chain connects TRBV6-6 to TRBJ2-5; 10 bases map to TRBD2. Germline CDR1 and CDR2: MNHNY and SVGAGI (reference sequence). CDR3 length: 14 amino acids. J was trimmed by 4 bases and V by 4 bases; bases with no gene match: 3. The CDR3 DNA follows: TGTGCCAGCAGTTTAAGCGGGAGGGGAGAGACCCAGTACTTC. Its translation is CASSLSGRGETQYF.

This sequence joins TRBV6-4 and TRBJ1-2; 7 bases align to TRBD1. Germline V gene data show CDR1 as MRHNA and CDR2 as SNTAGT. CDR3 length: 13 residues. The J segment lost 8 bases and the V segment lost 2 bases, leaving 5 bases of the junction unmatched. CDR3 in amino acids: CASSDGTAWGYTF. The CDR3 DNA sequence: TGTGCCAGCAGTGACGGGACAGCTTGGGGCTACACCTTC.

This chain joins TRBV11-2 and TRBJ2-7, with D perhaps matching TRBD2 (6 bases). The V gene's germline CDR1 is SGHAT and CDR2 FQNNGV. Trimming removed 0 bases from V and 4 bases from J, with 13 bases in between. The CDR3 length is 15 residues. Here the CDR3 reads CASSLDTDAGYEQYF. The CDR3, as DNA: TGTGCCAGCAGCTTAGATACAGACGCGGGGTACGAGCAGTACTTC. The entire variable domain, with the rest obtained from reference TRBV11-2 and TRBJ2-7, is as follows: EAGVAQSPRYKIIEKRQSVAFWCNPISGHATLYWYQQILGQGPKLLIQFQNNGVVDDSQLPKDRFSAERLKGVDSTLKIQPAKLEDSAVYLCASSLDTDAGYEQYFGPGTRLTVT.

This chain links TRBV14 with TRBJ2-7; D possibly corresponds to TRBD1 (6 bases). Looked up from germline, CDR1 is SGHDN and CDR2 is FVKESK. The CDR3 sequence is 13 residues long. Trimming stripped 4 bases from V and 7 bases from J, with 14 bases between. The chain's CDR3 is CASSRTAGAEQYF. The CDR3 nucleotides are TGTGCCAGCAGCCGGACCGCAGGGGCTGAGCAGTACTTC. Drawing the rest from reference TRBV14 and TRBJ2-7, the complete variable domain is EAGVTQFPSHSVIEKGQTVTLRCDPISGHDNLYWYRRVMGKEIKFLLHFVKESKQDESGMPNNRFLAERTGGTYSTLKVQPAELEDSGVYFCASSRTAGAEQYFGPGTRLTVT.

The chain links TRBV5-4 to TRBJ1-2; 8 nucleotides align to TRBD1. Germline CDR1 reads SGHNT; CDR2 reads YYREEE (reference sequence). The CDR3 contains 15 residues. V lost 4 bases to trimming and J lost 2 bases; unmatched junction nucleotides: 7. The CDR3 is CASSQGQGENYGYTF. CDR3 sequence (DNA): TGTGCCAGCAGCCAAGGACAGGGCGAAAACTATGGCTACACCTTC. The full variable domain, with the rest looked up from reference TRBV5-4 and TRBJ1-2, is ETGVTQSPTHLIKTRGQQVTLRCSSQSGHNTVSWYQQALGQGPQFIFQYYREEENGRGNFPPRFSGLQFPNYSSELNVNALELDDSALYLCASSQGQGENYGYTFGSGTRLTVV.

The chain joins TRBV7-3 to TRBJ2-1; 8 bases fit TRBD2. After removal of 5 bases from V and 5 bases from J, the junction contained 8 bases not matched to a gene. The CDR3 has 15 residues. The germline CDR1 and CDR2 sequences are SGHTA and FQGTGA. The chain's CDR3 is CASSVEAGDDNEQFF. The CDR3 region has the DNA TGTGCCAGCAGCGTAGAAGCGGGAGACGACAATGAGCAGTTCTTC.

The chain uses TRBV6-1 and TRBJ2-7, with 12 bases fitting TRBD1. V gave up 4 bases and J gave up 3 bases; unmatched junction bases: 4. From germline, CDR1 is MNHNS and CDR2 SASEGT. CDR3 size: 15 residues. The CDR3 is CASSGGTGGFYEQYF. The CDR3 coding sequence is TGTGCCAGCAGTGGGGGGACAGGGGGCTTCTACGAGCAGTACTTC.

The J gene is TRBJ1-2, the V gene TRBV29-1, with D unresolved. The CDR3 spans 14 residues. The germline V gene encodes CDR1 SQVTM and CDR2 ANQGSEA. Trimming cost V 5 bases and J 8 bases, with 21 bases left between them. CDR3 DNA sequence: TGCAGCGTTTACCCGGGGTGGGGAATCGGCGGCTACACCTTC. Its translation is CSVYPGWGIGGYTF.

V and J are TRBV7-3 and TRBJ2-1; 7 positions match TRBD2. This CDR3 has 15 amino acids. Germline values: CDR1 SGHTA, CDR2 FQGTGA. Trimming cost V 1 base and J 4 bases; bases outside gene matches: 4. The CDR3 region is CASSLRGGNYNEQFF. CDR3 nucleotides: TGTGCCAGCAGCTTAAGGGGGGGGAATTACAATGAGCAGTTCTTC.

CDR3 in DNA: TGTGCCAGCAGCGTCGGGACAGGGTACGAGACCCAGTACTTC. This translates into CASSVGTGYETQYF. The rearrangement uses TRBV7-6 and TRBJ2-5; 9 bases map to TRBD1. Germline loops: CDR1 SGHVS, CDR2 FNYEAQ. The CDR3 covers 14 residues. V trimming: 5 bases; J trimming: 5 bases; junction bases outside the gene matches: 6.